This T cell receptor (beta chain) was obtained from a study of blood T cell repertoires in COVID-19. Study in general: There were acute and convalescent COVID-19 samples, and they came from the United States, Italy and Spain. PBMCs, B-cell-depleted T cells, or T cells provided the cDNA or gDNA that made up the material.

This CDR3 region has 17 residues. In germline, CDR1 is SGHNT, CDR2 YYREEE (reference sequence). Trimming removed 1 base from V and 0 bases from J; junction bases left unmatched: 5. As processed by the authors: Reference gene primer amplification gave estimated nucleated cell counts. Sequencing used immunoSEQ multiplex PCR; TCRdb keeps in-frame clones, though not all of them. D and trimming come from the DNA, and the V and J calls and clone size come from that table. The sample lists just under 95,000 clones, around 80% seen once, with 15% to 20% in the top ten. This clone was observed a few times. The rearrangement links TRBV5-4 to TRBJ1-1; 11 bases match TRBD1. This sequence was found in a human donor in a cohort sampled during active COVID-19. The specimen sequenced was peripheral blood. The CDR3 bases are TGTGCCAGCAGCTTGTGGACAGGGGGCCGAATGAACACTGAAGCTTTCTTT. As protein: CASSLWTGGRMNTEAFF. The full variable domain, with the rest looked up from reference TRBV5-4 and TRBJ1-1, is ETGVTQSPTHLIKTRGQQVTLRCSSQSGHNTVSWYQQALGQGPQFIFQYYREEENGRGNFPPRFSGLQFPNYSSELNVNALELDDSALYLCASSLWTGGRMNTEAFFGQGTRLTVV.